What follows is one T cell receptor (beta chain) and its context. What it binds is not known. These data originate in a study of beta chain features in type 1 diabetes. About the study: All of the samples together had 85 million to 130 million sorted cells examined. Notes on the study in general: Highly expressing activated T cells could be over-counted with a cDNA template.

There are 15 residues in the CDR3. From germline, CDR1 is SEHNR and CDR2 FQNEAQ (reference sequence). Germline trimming cut 7 bases from V and 6 bases from J; bases unmatched to any gene: 13. Of the isolated RNA, all was reverse transcribed, and so the sequenced material was expressed TCRB transcripts. Average reads for naive, central memory and regulatory T cell samples were around 4 million. Clones were sequenced by immunoSEQ multiplex PCR, and TCRdb holds only the in-frame ones, with some missing. The sample records 310,000 or so clones, 8% being singletons. Staining for CD45RO/CCR7/CD25/CD127/CD95/CD27 allowed sorting of CD4+ naive, central memory, regulatory and stem cell-like memory cells.

The sequencing input was central memory CD4+ T cells from blood. The chain links TRBV7-9 to TRBJ2-7, with TRBD1 identical over 9 bases. The receptor was isolated from a woman in her late teens or twenties in good health. CDR3 DNA: TGTGCCAGCACCCAGGGGGACAGGGCCTTAGGCGAGCAGTACTTC. This gives the protein CASTQGDRALGEQYF.